These 11 T cell receptor beta chains were sequenced from one sample in a study of shared clonotypes between healthy human individuals. Profiled with immunoSEQ multiplex PCR; TCRdb holds only in-frame clones, not every one. The sample holds around 510,000 clones, more than 95% seen once. The sequenced sample was naive CD4+ T cells sorted from blood. Subset: CD45RA+ positively selected. Source of these receptors: a woman in her thirties in good health.

V gene TRBV9 combines with J gene TRBJ2-2, with a tentative D call TRBD2 (5 bases). V dropped 3 bases and J dropped 7 bases, with 13 bases sitting between them. The CDR3 has 14 amino acids. Germline-derived CDR1 and CDR2 are SGDLS and YYNGEE. The CDR3 reads CASSAAGQGGELFF. CDR3 in DNA: TGTGCCAGCAGCGCCGCGGGTCAAGGCGGGGAGCTGTTTTTT.

The V gene is TRBV5-5, the J gene TRBJ2-2; the D is unclear. V lost 2 bases and J lost 1, with 9 bases in between. The germline V gene encodes CDR1 SGHKS and CDR2 YYEKEE (reference sequence). The CDR3 is 15 residues long. Written as DNA, the CDR3 is TGTGCCAGCAGCTTAGGTATAGTGAACACCGGGGAGCTGTTTTTT. Translated, it gives CASSLGIVNTGELFF.

The rearrangement links TRBV28 to TRBJ2-7; weak D call: TRBD1 (6 bases). Germline lookup yields CDR1 MDHEN and CDR2 SYDVKM. The CDR3 has 15 amino acids. V was clipped by 3 bases and J by 2 bases, with 14 bases between them. In DNA form, the CDR3 reads TGTGCCAGCAGTTTTGAGTCAGGGGCTCCCTACGAGCAGTACTTC. Its protein product is CASSFESGAPYEQYF.

This clone was recorded once. The V call is TRBV2, the J call TRBJ2-7, with D perhaps matching TRBD2 (6 bases). V lost 6 bases to trimming and J lost 2 bases, with 11 bases between them. The CDR3 sequence is 13 residues long. Germline assignment: CDR1 SNHLY and CDR2 FYNNEI. CDR3 sequence reads: CASRFSGTYEQYF. The CDR3 DNA sequence: TGTGCCAGCAGATTTAGCGGCACCTACGAGCAGTACTTC.

The V and J genes are TRBV28 and TRBJ1-2, with 9 positions matching TRBD1. Germline CDR1 MDHEN, CDR2 SYDVKM. V was pared by 7 bases and J by 4 bases, with 13 bases of the junction left unmatched. The CDR3 spans 16 residues. The CDR3 DNA reads TGTGCCAGCACAACCTACCGGGACAGGGAGTTCTATGGCTACACCTTC. This codes for CASTTYRDREFYGYTF.

This sequence joins TRBV5-1 and TRBJ2-1; no reliable D call. V lost 0 bases and J 8 bases, leaving 6 bases between the germline ends. Germline loops: CDR1 SGHRS, CDR2 YFSETQ. The CDR3 consists of 12 residues. The DNA for the CDR3 is TGCGCCAGCAGCTTGGGGCGCGATGAGCAGTTCTTC. Residues: CASSLGRDEQFF.

The chain combines TRBV10-1 with TRBJ2-6; the D is unclear. CDR1 and CDR2 from the germline V gene are WNHNN and SYGVQD (reference sequence). The CDR3 is 15 amino acids. The V gene lost 10 bases and the J gene lost 4 bases, with 17 bases spanning the gap. CDR3 loop: CAIKRVPSGANVLTF. DNA for the CDR3: TGCGCCATAAAACGGGTCCCCTCGGGGGCCAACGTCCTGACTTTC.

The chain uses TRBV2 and TRBJ2-7; weak D call: TRBD1 (5 bases). The V gene lost 2 bases and the J gene lost 4 bases, with 12 bases spanning the gap. The length of the CDR3 is 14 residues. From germline, CDR1 is SNHLY and CDR2 FYNNEI. The CDR3 region has the DNA TGTGCCAGCAGTGAACAGGGTATGGATTACGAGCAGTACTTC. It translates to CASSEQGMDYEQYF.

This chain joins TRBV5-1 and TRBJ1-1; TRBD1 matches 9 bases. After removal of 4 bases from V and 11 bases from J, the junction contained 9 bases not matched to a gene. The germline CDR1 and CDR2 sequences are SGHRS and YFSETQ. The CDR3 contains 13 residues. CDR3 in DNA: TGCGCCAGCAGCGTGGGACAGGGTTACCATGCTTTCTTT. It is translated as CASSVGQGYHAFF.

This clone was seen only once. V gene TRBV28 combines with J gene TRBJ2-5; 9 bases line up with TRBD2. Germline trimming cut 8 bases from V and 4 bases from J; bases unmatched to any gene: 14. The germline V gene encodes CDR1 MDHEN and CDR2 SYDVKM. This CDR3 has 16 residues. The CDR3 nucleotides are TGTGCCAGCGATCGCGGAGTAGCGGGAGTGAGAGAGACCCAGTACTTC. Its protein is CASDRGVAGVRETQYF.

The gene calls are TRBV11-1 and TRBJ1-2; D is possibly TRBD1 (6 bases). Per germline, CDR1 SGHAT and CDR2 FQDESV (reference sequence). Deletions cut 0 bases from V and 8 bases from J, with 10 bases between. There are 13 residues in the CDR3. In DNA, the CDR3 is TGTGCCAGCAGCTTAGCAGGGGGGAGCGGCTACACCTTC. This codes for CASSLAGGSGYTF.